This TCR beta chain was retrieved from a study of blood T cell repertoires in COVID-19. Study summary: T cells, B-cell-depleted T cells, or PBMCs provided the cDNA or gDNA that served as material.

Two negative PCRs, clearance, or symptom resolution characterized the recovered Cohort 3 donors. Per the original data handling: Reference gene primers were amplified, and this amplification served to estimate nucleated cell counts. Profiling relied on immunoSEQ multiplex PCR, and the TCRdb table lists in-frame clones only, not all of them. V and J calls and clone size are given by that table; D and trimming were obtained from the DNA. In the table there are about 180,000 clones, just over 85% of which are singletons. V was trimmed by 2 bases and J by 7 bases, leaving 8 bases between them. CDR1 is LGHDT and CDR2 is YNNKEL in the germline V gene (reference sequence). The CDR3 consists of 13 residues.

Sequences were obtained from PBMCs or T cells enriched from blood (not recorded which). The sequence derives from a woman aged 18-29 years who had recovered from COVID-19. This chain uses TRBV3-1 (or the pseudogene TRBV3-2) with TRBJ1-4; D unresolved. The CDR3 here is CASSQWEGEKLFF. DNA for the CDR3: TGTGCCAGCAGCCAATGGGAGGGTGAAAAACTGTTTTTT.